This T cell receptor beta chain was sequenced for a study of graft-versus-host responses after intestinal transplantation. At the level of the study: Following induction with anti-thymocyte globulin, all recipients were given tacrolimus and steroids for three to four years.

The V gene's germline CDR1 is SNHLY and CDR2 FYNNEI. Between the trimmed V and J ends, which lost 3 bases and 2 bases, there was a span of 7 bases. The CDR3 spans 13 residues. Overall study findings and caveats: GvH clones appeared in recipient marrow, some first in ileum or blood. Researchers found peak circulating GvH clone levels linked to early post-transplant HvG declines.

About this clone: Antigen: not known.

Only in-frame clones appear in the TCRdb table, and some are missing; sequencing was by immunoSEQ multiplex PCR. Among over 100,000 clones listed, about 95% were seen once. The J gene is TRBJ2-5, the V gene TRBV2, with D maybe TRBD1 (5 bases). This receptor was identified in a human donor who received an intestinal transplant. The source was unstimulated CD8+ T cells sorted from spleen or lymph node cells, collected before intestinal transplant. In nucleotides, the CDR3 is TGTGCCAGCAGTGACACAGGACAAGAGACCCAGTACTTC. This gives the protein CASSDTGQETQYF.